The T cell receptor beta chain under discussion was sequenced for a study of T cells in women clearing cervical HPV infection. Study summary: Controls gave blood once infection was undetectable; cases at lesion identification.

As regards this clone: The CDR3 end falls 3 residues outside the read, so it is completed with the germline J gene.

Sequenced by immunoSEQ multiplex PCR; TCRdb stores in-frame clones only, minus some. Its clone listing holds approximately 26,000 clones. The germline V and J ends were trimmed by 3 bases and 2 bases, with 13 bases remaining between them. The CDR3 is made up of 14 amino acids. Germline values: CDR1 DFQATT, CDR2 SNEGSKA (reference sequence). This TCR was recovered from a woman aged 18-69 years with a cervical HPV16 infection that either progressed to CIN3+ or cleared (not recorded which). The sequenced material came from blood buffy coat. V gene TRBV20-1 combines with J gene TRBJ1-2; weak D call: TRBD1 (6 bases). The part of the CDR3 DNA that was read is TGCAGTGCTAGTCCGACAGGTGGCAACTATGGC. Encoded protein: CSASPTGGNYG. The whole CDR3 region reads CSASPTGGNYGYTF.